This T cell receptor (beta chain) was recorded in a study of cytomegalovirus exposure and HLA in healthy donors. Across the study: The approximately 120 million unique TCR beta sequences, from about 179 million T cells, were found by an earlier analysis.

Healthy bone marrow donors made up the donor group. When sampled, the donors appeared nominally healthy, though they likely had unrecorded immune exposures. A multiplex PCR was run with 60 Vbeta primers and 13 Jbeta primers. Libraries were prepared by immunoSEQ multiplex PCR; TCRdb keeps only in-frame clonotypes and omits some of them. The profile shows under 95,000 clones, roughly 74% of them singletons. This TCR was sampled from a man aged 35 to 55 in good health and CMV-seronegative. Sequencing used PBMCs.

CDR3 in DNA: TGCGCCAGCACTCCCAGGACAGGTTCCAATCAGCCCCAGCATTTT. Its translation: CASTPRTGSNQPQHF. J is TRBJ1-5 and V is TRBV4-1, with 7 bases aligning to TRBD1. V lost 7 bases and J lost 3; bases outside the gene matches: 9. The CDR3 extends over 15 amino acids. Germline V gene sequence: CDR1 MGHRA, CDR2 YSYEKL.